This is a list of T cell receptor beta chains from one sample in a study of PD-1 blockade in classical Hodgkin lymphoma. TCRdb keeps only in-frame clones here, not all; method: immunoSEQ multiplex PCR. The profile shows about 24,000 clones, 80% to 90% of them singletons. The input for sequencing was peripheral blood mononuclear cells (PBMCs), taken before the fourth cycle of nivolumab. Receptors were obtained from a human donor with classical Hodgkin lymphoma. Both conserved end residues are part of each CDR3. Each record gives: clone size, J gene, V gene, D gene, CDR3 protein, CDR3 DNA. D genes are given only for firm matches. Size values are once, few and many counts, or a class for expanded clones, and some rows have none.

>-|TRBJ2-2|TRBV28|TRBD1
CASSLWRQGSTGELFF
TGTGCCAGCAGTTTATGGCGACAGGGTAGCACCGGGGAGCTGTTTTTT
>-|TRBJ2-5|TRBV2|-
CASTGRETQYF
TGTGCCAGCACCGGGAGAGAGACCCAGTACTTC
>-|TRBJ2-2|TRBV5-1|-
CASSAQSSGSTGELFF
TGCGCCAGCAGCGCTCAATCTTCAGGGAGTACCGGGGAGCTGTTTTTT
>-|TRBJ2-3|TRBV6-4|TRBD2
CASKERGGSTDTQYF
TGTGCCAGCAAAGAGCGGGGGGGAAGCACAGATACGCAGTATTTT
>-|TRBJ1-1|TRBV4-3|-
CASSQDEDYFDTEAFF
TGCGCCAGCAGCCAAGATGAGGACTACTTCGACACTGAAGCTTTCTTT
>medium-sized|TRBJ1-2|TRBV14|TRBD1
CASSHSYRGRYGYTF
TGTGCCAGCAGCCATTCTTACAGGGGGCGATATGGCTACACCTTC
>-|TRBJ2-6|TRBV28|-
CASSLAGPGANVLTF
TGTGCCAGCAGTTTAGCAGGGCCTGGGGCCAACGTCCTGACTTTC
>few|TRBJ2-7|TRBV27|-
CASSPGTSSYEQYF
TGTGCCAGCAGTCCCGGGACATCCTCCTACGAGCAGTACTTC
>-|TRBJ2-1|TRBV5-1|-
CASSLRTNPVEEQFF
TGCGCCAGCAGCTTGCGGACTAACCCGGTGGAGGAGCAGTTCTTC
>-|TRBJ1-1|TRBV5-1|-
CASRSYGGDTEAFF
TGCGCCAGCAGATCCTACGGGGGGGACACTGAAGCTTTCTTT
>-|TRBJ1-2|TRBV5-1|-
CASSYDINYGYTF
TGCGCCAGCAGCTACGACATAAACTATGGCTACACCTTC
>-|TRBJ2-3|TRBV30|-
CAWGERTDTQYF
TGTGCCTGGGGAGAGCGCACAGATACGCAGTATTTT
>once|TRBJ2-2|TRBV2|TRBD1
CASRRDRSDTGELFF
TGTGCCAGCAGGAGGGACAGGTCGGACACCGGGGAGCTGTTTTTT
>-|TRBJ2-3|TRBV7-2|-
CASSLTTRLTDTQYF
TGTGCCAGCAGCTTGACTACACGCCTTACAGATACGCAGTATTTT
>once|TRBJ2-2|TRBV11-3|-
CASSWGPSGETNTGELFF
TGTGCCAGCTCCTGGGGCCCATCGGGGGAGACGAACACCGGGGAGCTGTTTTTT
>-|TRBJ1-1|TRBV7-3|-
CASSLNPPHTEAFF
TGTGCCAGCAGCTTAAATCCTCCCCACACTGAAGCTTTCTTT
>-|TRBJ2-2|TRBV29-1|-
CSVSTGELFF
TGCAGCGTTAGCACCGGGGAGCTGTTTTTT
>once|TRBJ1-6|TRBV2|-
CASSGKSSYNSPLHF
TGTGCCAGCAGTGGTAAGAGCTCCTATAATTCACCCCTCCACTTT
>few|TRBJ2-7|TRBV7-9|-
CASSFSYEQYF
TGTGCCAGCAGCTTCTCCTACGAGCAGTACTTC
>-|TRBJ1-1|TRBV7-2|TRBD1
CASSLKGQGNTEAFF
TGTGCCAGCAGCTTAAAGGGACAGGGGAACACTGAAGCTTTCTTT
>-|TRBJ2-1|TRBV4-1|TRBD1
CASSQPRDRAYNEQFF
TGCGCCAGCAGCCAACCCCGGGACAGGGCTTACAATGAGCAGTTCTTC
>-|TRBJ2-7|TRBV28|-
CASTIGSGHLYEQYF
TGTGCCAGCACCATAGGGTCGGGACACCTCTACGAGCAGTACTTC
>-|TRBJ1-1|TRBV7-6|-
CASSPTGGASEAFF
TGTGCCAGCAGCCCCACGGGGGGCGCGTCTGAAGCTTTCTTT
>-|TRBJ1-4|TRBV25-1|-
CASSDLGTNEKLFF
TGTGCCAGCAGTGATTTAGGAACTAATGAAAAACTGTTTTTT
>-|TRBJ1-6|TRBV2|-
CASSEISSPLHF
TGTGCCAGCAGTGAAATAAGTTCACCCCTCCACTTT
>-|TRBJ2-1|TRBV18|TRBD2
CASSSRDYINEQFF
TGTGCCAGCTCATCTCGGGACTATATCAATGAGCAGTTCTTC
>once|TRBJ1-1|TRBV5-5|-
CASSLGPQNTEAFF
TGTGCCAGCAGCTTGGGGCCTCAGAACACTGAAGCTTTCTTT
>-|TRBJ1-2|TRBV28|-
CASSFLTAYGYTF
TGTGCCAGCAGTTTTTTGACAGCTTATGGCTACACCTTC